These 27 T cell receptor beta chains were all obtained from the same sample, sequenced in a study of cytomegalovirus exposure and HLA in healthy donors. 13 Jbeta primers and 60 Vbeta primers were used for the PCR. Here immunoSEQ multiplex PCR was the method, and the copy in TCRdb shows in-frame clones only, minus some. The table lists around 100,000 clones, about four fifths of them singletons. Specimen: PBMCs. These receptors originate from a young man in good health and CMV-seropositive.

The chain uses TRBV9 and TRBJ2-3; 9 bases line up with TRBD2. The CDR3 covers 15 residues. V lost 2 bases and J lost 1; bases outside the gene matches: 2. Germline-derived CDR1 and CDR2 are SGDLS and YYNGEE. The CDR3 spells CASSVRGGGTDTQYF. CDR3 DNA sequence: TGTGCCAGCAGCGTCCGCGGGGGGGGCACAGATACGCAGTATTTT.

The chain links TRBV6-6 to TRBJ1-3, with 7 bases that match TRBD1. Trimming removed 2 bases from V and 0 bases from J; junction bases left unmatched: 4. CDR1 and CDR2 (germline): MNHNY, SVGAGI (reference sequence). The CDR3 has 16 amino acids. The CDR3 loop is CASSYPGQRSGNTIYF. CDR3 bases: TGTGCCAGCAGTTACCCGGGACAGCGCTCTGGAAACACCATATATTTT.

This clone was detected only a few times. The chain uses TRBV11-2 and TRBJ2-1, with 12 bases matching TRBD1. Germline V gene sequence: CDR1 SGHAT, CDR2 FQNNGV. V trimming: 1 base; J trimming: 8 bases; junction bases outside the gene matches: 6. The CDR3 runs 16 residues. In DNA, the CDR3 is TGTGCCAGCAGCTTAGCCGGGACAGGGGGCATATATGAGCAGTTCTTC. Encoded protein: CASSLAGTGGIYEQFF.

The genes are TRBV4-2 and TRBJ2-1; D not resolved. Trimming removed 4 bases at V and 4 bases at J, with 8 bases between. CDR3 length: 13 residues. CDR1 LGHNA and CDR2 YNFKEQ come from the germline V gene. CDR3 in DNA: TGTGCCAGCAGCCCTCAGATATACAATGAGCAGTTCTTC. Residues: CASSPQIYNEQFF.

The V gene is TRBV28, the J gene TRBJ1-1; a weak D match, TRBD1 (6 bases). CDR1 MDHEN and CDR2 SYDVKM come from the germline V gene. The CDR3 extends over 14 amino acids. Trimming cost V 5 bases and J 0 bases, with 10 bases left between them. In DNA, the CDR3 is TGTGCCAGCAGTCTGGACAGTCTGAACACTGAAGCTTTCTTT. It yields the protein CASSLDSLNTEAFF.

This chain connects TRBV11-1 to TRBJ2-7, with 8 bases fitting TRBD1. Germline-derived CDR1 and CDR2 are SGHAT and FQDESV (reference sequence). The CDR3 is 16 residues long. Trimming at V came to 2 bases and at J to 2 bases, leaving 8 bases not matched to a gene. This CDR3 reads CASSLKGADRAYEQYF. The CDR3 bases are TGTGCCAGCAGCTTAAAGGGGGCGGACAGGGCCTACGAGCAGTACTTC.

The chain links TRBV5-6 to TRBJ2-5, with D maybe TRBD2 (6 bases). Trimming pared 4 bases from V and 0 bases from J, leaving 10 bases between. The CDR3 extends over 14 amino acids. Germline V gene lookup returns CDR1 SGHDT and CDR2 YYEEEE. In DNA form, the CDR3 reads TGTGCCAGCAGCCCGGGAGACTACCAAGAGACCCAGTACTTC. Translating gives CASSPGDYQETQYF.

This clone has more than one count but fewer than ten. This chain connects TRBV5-1 to TRBJ1-4, with 10 bases identical to TRBD1. The CDR3 totals 17 residues. Looked up from germline, CDR1 is SGHRS and CDR2 is YFSETQ. J gave up 1 base and V 4 bases, and 7 bases lay outside the gene matches. This CDR3 is CASSPGQGTVTNEKLFF. The CDR3 region has the DNA TGCGCCAGCAGCCCGGGACAGGGGACGGTAACTAATGAAAAACTGTTTTTT.

V usage is TRBV19 and J usage is TRBJ1-1, with a tentative D call TRBD1 (6 bases). Trimming took off 1 base at V and 4 bases at J, with 10 bases between the two ends. The CDR3 sequence is 14 residues long. Looked up from germline, CDR1 is LNHDA and CDR2 is SQIVND (reference sequence). This CDR3 is CASSIGLRGTEAFF. CDR3 DNA: TGTGCCAGTAGTATAGGGCTCAGGGGCACTGAAGCTTTCTTT.

The chain joins TRBV28 to TRBJ2-7; the match to TRBD1 covers 10 bases. In germline, CDR1 is MDHEN, CDR2 SYDVKM. The V segment lost 7 bases and the J segment 5 bases; nucleotides outside the gene matches: 11. The CDR3 has 15 residues. CDR3 bases: TGTGCCAGCACTGTTGGAGGGACAGGGGTCCACGAGCAGTACTTC. Translated, it gives CASTVGGTGVHEQYF.

A few counts support this clone. This chain joins TRBV5-4 and TRBJ2-1, with a possible D match to TRBD1 (5 bases). The CDR3 has 13 residues. CDR1 and CDR2 from the germline V gene are SGHNT and YYREEE (reference sequence). V lost 0 bases and J lost 4, with 5 bases in between. The chain's CDR3 is CASSLDRYNEQFF. CDR3 DNA sequence: TGTGCCAGCAGCTTGGACAGGTACAATGAGCAGTTCTTC.

The V call is TRBV5-4, the J call TRBJ2-3, with 9 positions matching TRBD2. The CDR3 sequence is 13 residues long. Germline CDR1 SGHNT, CDR2 YYREEE (reference sequence). Here the CDR3 DNA reads TGTTCCACCGGGGGACTAGCAGCAGATACGCAGTATTTT. As protein: CSTGGLAADTQYF.

This clone was picked up a small number of times. This chain joins TRBV6-6 and TRBJ1-1, with TRBD1 matching 9 bases. This CDR3 has 14 residues. V gave up 6 bases and J gave up 5 bases; unmatched junction bases: 7. Germline CDR1 and CDR2: MNHNY and SVGAGI (reference sequence). The DNA of the CDR3 is TGTGCCAGCAGACACCGGGACAGGGCGACTGAAGCTTTCTTT. It yields the protein CASRHRDRATEAFF.

Notes on this clone: The sample contains more than one DNA sequence encoding this CDR3. The chain is built from TRBV7-2 and TRBJ2-5, with D hard to call. V shed 1 base and J shed 4 bases, with 13 bases lying between them. The CDR3 runs 15 residues. Germline lookup yields CDR1 SGHTA and CDR2 FQGNSA. The CDR3, as DNA: TGTGCCAGCAGCTTAGGCGGAGACCGCGGAGAGACCCAGTACTTC. Translating it yields CASSLGGDRGETQYF. Looking up the rest from reference TRBV7-2 and TRBJ2-5 gives the full variable domain: GAGVSQSPSNKVTEKGKDVELRCDPISGHTALYWYRQSLGQGLEFLIYFQGNSAPDKSGLPSDRFSAERTGGSVSTLTIQRTQQEDSAVYLCASSLGGDRGETQYFGPGTRLLVL.

The rearrangement uses TRBV25-1 and TRBJ1-2; 8 bases line up with TRBD1. Germline CDR1 reads MGHDK; CDR2 reads SYGVNS. The ends lost 4 bases at V and 7 bases at J; junction bases unmatched: 8. The CDR3 totals 14 residues. The DNA for the CDR3 is TGTGCCAGCAGTGCCGGACAGGGAATTTTTGGCTACACCTTC. Translation: CASSAGQGIFGYTF.

The chain uses TRBV6-4 and TRBJ2-3; no reliable D call. The CDR3 covers 14 residues. The ends were cut back, 2 bases at V and 4 bases at J, with 10 bases in the middle. Germline CDR1 MRHNA, CDR2 SNTAGT. CDR3 in DNA: TGTGCCAGCAGTGACGGGTTAGAGGCAGATACGCAGTATTTT. Translated: CASSDGLEADTQYF.

The V call is TRBV19, the J call TRBJ1-1, with 11 bases matching TRBD1. V lost 0 bases and J lost 1; bases outside the gene matches: 13. CDR3 length: 20 amino acids. Germline CDR1 LNHDA, CDR2 SQIVND (reference sequence). Written as DNA, the CDR3 is TGTGCCAGTAGTATAGACTTCCGGACAGGGGGCATCGTAGGGAACACTGAAGCTTTCTTT. Translating it yields CASSIDFRTGGIVGNTEAFF.

The chain carries TRBV15 and TRBJ2-5; 7 bases match TRBD2. The CDR3 covers 15 residues. Germline lookup yields CDR1 LNHNV and CDR2 YYDKDF (reference sequence). V lost 4 bases, J lost 5 bases, and 10 bases stayed unmatched. CDR3 amino acids: CATSNLGGSHETQYF. CDR3 sequence (DNA): TGTGCCACCAGCAACCTCGGGGGGAGTCACGAGACCCAGTACTTC.

The chain recombines TRBV18 with TRBJ2-5; tentative D call: TRBD2 (7 bases). The CDR3 totals 16 residues. V was shortened by 9 bases and J by 0 bases, with 20 bases between the two germline ends. CDR1 is KGHSH, CDR2 LQKENI, per germline. CDR3 region: CASRITGGLNQETQYF. The DNA for the CDR3 is TGTGCCAGTAGGATTACGGGGGGCCTAAACCAAGAGACCCAGTACTTC.

The V gene is TRBV7-6, the J gene TRBJ1-1, with 11 bases identical to TRBD1. CDR1 SGHVS and CDR2 FNYEAQ come from the germline V gene. The V and J ends lost 3 bases and 0 bases, in that order; junction bases with no gene match: 9. CDR3 length: 18 residues. In DNA, the CDR3 is TGTGCCAGCAGCTTGGGTACCGGGACAGGGGGTTTGAACACTGAAGCTTTCTTT. It is translated as CASSLGTGTGGLNTEAFF.

V and J are TRBV12-5 and TRBJ2-7; 7 bases line up with TRBD1. Germline V CDR1 and CDR2: LGHNT, FRNRAP. This CDR3 spans 13 amino acids. After removal of 6 bases from V and 7 bases from J, the junction contained 9 bases not matched to a gene. The CDR3 nucleotides read TGTGCTAGTGGCCAAACGACAGGGACAGAGCAGTACTTC. Translation gives CASGQTTGTEQYF.

This chain links TRBV18 with TRBJ1-5, with a tentative D call TRBD1 (6 bases). The CDR3 contains 16 residues. V lost 2 bases, J lost 5 bases, and 16 bases lay in between. CDR1 KGHSH and CDR2 LQKENI come from the germline V gene. DNA of the CDR3: TGTGCCAGCTCACCAAGTTACAGGGAATTCGATCAGCCCCAGCATTTT. This translates into CASSPSYREFDQPQHF.

This clone is classed as medium-sized. The chain couples TRBV7-8 to TRBJ2-7, with 7 positions matching TRBD1. The germline CDR1 and CDR2 sequences are SGHVS and FQNEAQ. Losses at the gene ends were 2 bases for V and 4 bases for J; bases not matched to a gene: 17. The CDR3 length is 18 residues. The CDR3 sequence: CASSLSPYTGDIGYEQYF. CDR3 sequence (DNA): TGTGCCAGCAGCTTATCCCCCTACACAGGGGATATAGGTTACGAGCAGTACTTC.

The chain combines TRBV6-6 with TRBJ1-6; TRBD1 aligns across 7 bases. The CDR3 is 14 residues long. V dropped 6 bases and J dropped 9; count of bases not matched to a gene: 8. The germline gives CDR1 MNHNY, CDR2 SVGAGI (reference sequence). CDR3 DNA sequence: TGTGCCAGCAGCACCGGACAGGATTCTTCACCCCTCCACTTT. Encoded protein: CASSTGQDSSPLHF.

The chain is built from TRBV9 and TRBJ1-2, with 10 bases matching TRBD1. The CDR3 spans 14 residues. Trimming cost V 0 bases and J 7 bases; bases outside gene matches: 3. CDR1 and CDR2 from the germline V gene are SGDLS and YYNGEE. The CDR3 DNA sequence: TGTGCCAGCAGCGTAGAGGACAGGGGGTTTGGCTACACCTTC. As protein: CASSVEDRGFGYTF.

The sample holds a few counts of this clone. The chain combines TRBV5-1 with TRBJ1-4; 12 bases agree with TRBD1. Germline loops: CDR1 SGHRS, CDR2 YFSETQ. The V gene end was trimmed by 4 bases and the J gene end by 7 bases; junction bases not matched to a gene: 5. The CDR3 spans 15 residues. The DNA for the CDR3 is TGCGCCAGCAGCGGGGGACAGGGGGCAAGTGAAAAACTGTTTTTT. Amino acids: CASSGGQGASEKLFF. Variable domain in full (rest from reference TRBV5-1 and TRBJ1-4): KAGVTQTPRYLIKTRGQQVTLSCSPISGHRSVSWYQQTPGQGLQFLFEYFSETQRNKGNFPGRFSGRQFSNSRSEMNVSTLELGDSALYLCASSGGQGASEKLFFGSGTQLSVL.

This clone has only one observation. The J gene is TRBJ2-7, the V gene TRBV19, with 7 bases identical to TRBD1. V gave up 2 bases and J gave up 7 bases; unmatched junction bases: 8. This CDR3 spans 14 amino acids. The germline CDR1 and CDR2 sequences are LNHDA and SQIVND (reference sequence). Here the CDR3 DNA reads TGTGCCAGTAGTATATTAGGGGGCTCGCGGGAGCAGTACTTC. It translates to CASSILGGSREQYF.